This T cell receptor (beta chain) is from a study of T-cell reconstitution after alpha-beta-depleted transplantation in children. The CDR3 has 13 amino acids. CDR1 LNHDA and CDR2 SQIVND come from the germline V gene (reference sequence). V was clipped by 3 bases and J by 10 bases, with 13 bases between them. The TCRbeta library was prepared with unique molecular identifiers. Via MiXCR, TCRdb re-called the PCR reads, giving one row per CDR3 protein. This sample has around 370,000 distinct CDR3 sequences; about a sixth occur once, and the top ten carry around 38%. This clonotype was picked up a small number of times.

This TCR derives from a male patient between 2 and 10 years old who had a stem cell transplant for acute lymphoblastic leukemia, so the T cells may come from the graft donor. This material consisted of PBMCs, mostly from graft donor cells, taken 360 days after TCRalphabeta/CD19-depleted stem cell transplant. The rearrangement links TRBV19 to TRBJ2-1; weak D call: TRBD1 (5 bases). The CDR3 spells CASSILAGQEQFF. The CDR3 coding sequence is TGTGCCAGTAGTATTCTTGCAGGGCAGGAGCAGTTCTTC.